The present T cell receptor (beta chain) was sequenced within a study of T-cell reconstitution after alpha-beta-depleted transplantation in children. Trimming shortened V by 4 bases and J by 9 bases, and 16 bases separated the two germline ends. CDR3 length equals 14 residues. In germline, CDR1 is MNHEY, CDR2 SVGEGT. The authors prepared the TCRbeta library with unique molecular identifiers. Via MiXCR, TCRdb re-called the PCR reads, giving one row per CDR3 protein. The profile shows approximately 510,000 distinct CDR3 sequences, around 20% of them singletons. The sample holds a few counts of this clonotype.

The chain is built from TRBV6-2 or TRBV6-3 and TRBJ2-1, with D tentatively TRBD2 (6 bases). This receptor was obtained from a human donor who donated a stem cell graft to a child with acute lymphoblastic leukemia. The source was PBMCs from the stem cell graft donor, collected from the stem cell graft. The CDR3, as DNA: TGTGCCAGCAGTTCTAGCGACAGCCGAACTGAGCAGTTCTTC. Protein sequence: CASSSSDSRTEQFF.